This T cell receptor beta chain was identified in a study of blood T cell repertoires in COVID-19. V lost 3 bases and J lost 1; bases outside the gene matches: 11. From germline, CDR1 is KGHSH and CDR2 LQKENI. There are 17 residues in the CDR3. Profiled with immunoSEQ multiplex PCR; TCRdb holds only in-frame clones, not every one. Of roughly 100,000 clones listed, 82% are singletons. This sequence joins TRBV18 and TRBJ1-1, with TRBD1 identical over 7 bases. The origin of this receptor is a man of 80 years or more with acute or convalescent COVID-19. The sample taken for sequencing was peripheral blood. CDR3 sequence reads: CASSPLPGQKTNTEAFF. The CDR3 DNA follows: TGTGCCAGCTCACCGCTTCCGGGACAGAAAACGAACACTGAAGCTTTCTTT.